These T cell receptor beta chains were read from a single sample in a study of radiotherapy plus CTLA-4 blockade in lung cancer. Profiled with immunoSEQ multiplex PCR; TCRdb holds only in-frame clones, not every one. The sample has about 99,000 clones, 85% to 90% seen once. The specimen was peripheral blood, collected from a patient treated with radiotherapy plus ipilimumab. These TCRs come from a human donor with non-small cell lung cancer that progressed on radiotherapy plus ipilimumab. Each CDR3 is given with its conserved first and last residue. D genes are given only for firm matches. The size of a clone is reported for some rows only, either as once, few or many, or as a class for expanded clones.

CASWGEGLGYEQYF,TGTGCCAGCTGGGGGGAGGGTTTGGGGTACGAGCAGTACTTC,TRBV6-5,TRBD2,TRBJ2-7,.
CASSQIWGPGHFINQPQHF,TGTGCCAGCAGCCAAATATGGGGCCCAGGGCACTTCATAAATCAGCCCCAGCATTTT,TRBV21-1,.,TRBJ1-5,.
CASSVGGNPGNTIYF,TGTGCCAGCAGCGTTGGCGGTAACCCTGGAAACACCATATATTTT,TRBV9,.,TRBJ1-3,.
CASTQAGYEQYF,TGTGCCAGCACCCAGGCGGGCTACGAGCAGTACTTC,TRBV5-6,.,TRBJ2-7,.
CASSHKQGSGNTEAFF,TGTGCCAGCTCACACAAACAGGGGTCGGGGAACACTGAAGCTTTCTTT,TRBV18,TRBD1,TRBJ1-1,once
CASSHRGEDYNEQFF,TGCGCCAGCAGCCACAGGGGGGAAGATTACAATGAGCAGTTCTTC,TRBV4-1,.,TRBJ2-1,.
CASSQELAGVPDTQYF,TGTGCCAGCAGCCAAGAACTAGCGGGAGTTCCAGATACGCAGTATTTT,TRBV5-4,TRBD2,TRBJ2-3,.
CASSSAALETQYF,TGTGCCAGCAGCTCAGCAGCGTTAGAGACCCAGTACTTC,TRBV11-2,.,TRBJ2-5,.
CASSLGVGGENTIYF,TGTGCTAGCAGCTTAGGGGTCGGAGGGGAAAACACCATATATTTT,TRBV7-7,.,TRBJ1-3,.
CASSLLASGRAVRYNEQFF,TGTGCCAGCAGCTTATTGGCTAGCGGGAGGGCTGTTCGGTACAATGAGCAGTTCTTC,TRBV11-2,TRBD2,TRBJ2-1,.